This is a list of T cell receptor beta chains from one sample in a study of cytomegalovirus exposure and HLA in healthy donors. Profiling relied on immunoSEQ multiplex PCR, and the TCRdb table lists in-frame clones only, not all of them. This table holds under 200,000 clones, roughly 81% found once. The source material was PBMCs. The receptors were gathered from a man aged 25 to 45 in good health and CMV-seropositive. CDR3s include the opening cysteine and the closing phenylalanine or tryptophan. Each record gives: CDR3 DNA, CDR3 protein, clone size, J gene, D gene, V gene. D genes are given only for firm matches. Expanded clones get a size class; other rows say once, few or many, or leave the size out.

cdr3_nt: TGTGCCAGCAGCCTGGGCGGGAGAGAGACCCAGTACTTC; cdr3_aa: CASSLGGRETQYF; clone_size: .; j_call: TRBJ2-5; d_call: TRBD2; v_call: TRBV11-3
cdr3_nt: TGTGCCAGCAGACCCTCTGGAGGTTCGGGCTACACCTTC; cdr3_aa: CASRPSGGSGYTF; clone_size: .; j_call: TRBJ1-2; d_call: .; v_call: TRBV27
cdr3_nt: TGTGCCAGCACCACGGGGGACCTCGCAGATACGCAGTATTTT; cdr3_aa: CASTTGDLADTQYF; clone_size: .; j_call: TRBJ2-3; d_call: .; v_call: TRBV5-6
cdr3_nt: TGTGCCAGCAGGCTAGCGGGAGGAGAGACCCAGTACTTC; cdr3_aa: CASRLAGGETQYF; clone_size: .; j_call: TRBJ2-5; d_call: TRBD2; v_call: TRBV6-6
cdr3_nt: TGTGCCAGTAGTGGGCCGGGAACAAATCAGCCCCAGCATTTT; cdr3_aa: CASSGPGTNQPQHF; clone_size: .; j_call: TRBJ1-5; d_call: .; v_call: TRBV19
cdr3_nt: TGTGCCAGCAGTTTACTAGCCTACAATGAGCAGTTCTTC; cdr3_aa: CASSLLAYNEQFF; clone_size: .; j_call: TRBJ2-1; d_call: .; v_call: TRBV28
cdr3_nt: TGTGCCAGTAGTATAAAGGCAGCGGGAGTAAGGGAGACCCAGTACTTC; cdr3_aa: CASSIKAAGVRETQYF; clone_size: .; j_call: TRBJ2-5; d_call: TRBD2; v_call: TRBV19
cdr3_nt: TGCGCCAGCAGCCAAGCCCTCAGGGACTACGAGCAGTACTTC; cdr3_aa: CASSQALRDYEQYF; clone_size: .; j_call: TRBJ2-7; d_call: .; v_call: TRBV4-3
cdr3_nt: TGTGCCAGCAGCTGGAGGACTAGCGGGAGGGATGAGCAGTTCTTC; cdr3_aa: CASSWRTSGRDEQFF; clone_size: .; j_call: TRBJ2-1; d_call: TRBD2; v_call: TRBV5-6
cdr3_nt: TGCGCCAGCAGTGGAACTAGCGGGAGCGCCGAGCAGTTCTTC; cdr3_aa: CASSGTSGSAEQFF; clone_size: .; j_call: TRBJ2-1; d_call: TRBD2; v_call: TRBV10-1
cdr3_nt: TGCGCCAGCAGCCTGGGGGGAGGCCGTTCCTACGAGCAGTACTTC; cdr3_aa: CASSLGGGRSYEQYF; clone_size: .; j_call: TRBJ2-7; d_call: .; v_call: TRBV5-1
cdr3_nt: TGTGCCAGCAGCCAAAGCGGGGAGCAGTTCTTC; cdr3_aa: CASSQSGEQFF; clone_size: .; j_call: TRBJ2-1; d_call: .; v_call: TRBV7-3
cdr3_nt: TGTGCCAGCAGCTTAGGGAGGGCCGGGATTGAGACCCAGTACTTC; cdr3_aa: CASSLGRAGIETQYF; clone_size: .; j_call: TRBJ2-5; d_call: TRBD2; v_call: TRBV5-6
cdr3_nt: TGCGCCAGCAGCCAAATACGGACAGAACGGGCGAATCAGCCCCAGCATTTT; cdr3_aa: CASSQIRTERANQPQHF; clone_size: .; j_call: TRBJ1-5; d_call: .; v_call: TRBV4-1
cdr3_nt: TGTGCCAGCAGCCGGGACAGTCTTCGGGAGCCCCAGCATTTT; cdr3_aa: CASSRDSLREPQHF; clone_size: .; j_call: TRBJ1-5; d_call: TRBD1; v_call: TRBV7-8
cdr3_nt: TGCAGCGCAGAGACAGGGGTGAACACTGAAGCTTTCTTT; cdr3_aa: CSAETGVNTEAFF; clone_size: few; j_call: TRBJ1-1; d_call: TRBD1; v_call: TRBV29-1
cdr3_nt: TGTGCCAGCAGTGGGTTGGGGCAGTTCTACGAGCAGTACTTC; cdr3_aa: CASSGLGQFYEQYF; clone_size: .; j_call: TRBJ2-7; d_call: .; v_call: TRBV6-1
cdr3_nt: TGTGCCAGCAGCTTAGTTCAGAATTTAGCCAAAAACATTCAGTACTTC; cdr3_aa: CASSLVQNLAKNIQYF; clone_size: .; j_call: TRBJ2-4; d_call: .; v_call: TRBV11-3
cdr3_nt: TGTGCCAGCAGCCTCGGACAGGGGGCGATTGGTGGGGCCAACGTCCTGACTTTC; cdr3_aa: CASSLGQGAIGGANVLTF; clone_size: .; j_call: TRBJ2-6; d_call: TRBD1; v_call: TRBV11-2
cdr3_nt: TGTGCCAGCAGTTACCGACAGAATAGCAATCAGCCCCAGCATTTT; cdr3_aa: CASSYRQNSNQPQHF; clone_size: few; j_call: TRBJ1-5; d_call: .; v_call: TRBV6-6
cdr3_nt: TGCGCCAGCAGCTTGGGGCGAGCGGGAGGGTCACCCTACGAGCAGTACTTC; cdr3_aa: CASSLGRAGGSPYEQYF; clone_size: .; j_call: TRBJ2-7; d_call: TRBD2; v_call: TRBV5-1
cdr3_nt: TGTTCCAGCAGCTTAGGCGGGGATACGCAGTATTTT; cdr3_aa: CSSSLGGDTQYF; clone_size: .; j_call: TRBJ2-3; d_call: .; v_call: TRBV7-9
cdr3_nt: TGCGCCAGCAGCCCAAACAGGGGAAGGGCTGAAGCTTTCTTT; cdr3_aa: CASSPNRGRAEAFF; clone_size: .; j_call: TRBJ1-1; d_call: TRBD1; v_call: TRBV4-3
cdr3_nt: TGCGCCAGCAGTTCCCCAGGTAATGAGCAGTTCTTC; cdr3_aa: CASSSPGNEQFF; clone_size: .; j_call: TRBJ2-1; d_call: .; v_call: TRBV5-1
cdr3_nt: TGTGCCAGCAGTTCCGGGACTAGCGGGAGGCTGTTAACAGATACGCAGTATTTT; cdr3_aa: CASSSGTSGRLLTDTQYF; clone_size: once; j_call: TRBJ2-3; d_call: TRBD2; v_call: TRBV9
cdr3_nt: TGTGCCAGCAGCAGAGACACCTCGAACACTGAAGCTTTCTTT; cdr3_aa: CASSRDTSNTEAFF; clone_size: few; j_call: TRBJ1-1; d_call: .; v_call: TRBV6-1
cdr3_nt: TGTGCCAGCAGCTTAGGAGGGATCGGTAGCAATCAGCCCCAGCATTTT; cdr3_aa: CASSLGGIGSNQPQHF; clone_size: once; j_call: TRBJ1-5; d_call: .; v_call: TRBV7-9
cdr3_nt: TGTGCCAGCAGCTTGCTAACCGGGACAGGGAGGACAGATACGCAGTATTTT; cdr3_aa: CASSLLTGTGRTDTQYF; clone_size: .; j_call: TRBJ2-3; d_call: TRBD1; v_call: TRBV5-4
cdr3_nt: TGTGCCAGCAGCTGGAGGTACGAAAATTCACCCCTCCACTTT; cdr3_aa: CASSWRYENSPLHF; clone_size: .; j_call: TRBJ1-6; d_call: .; v_call: TRBV5-6
cdr3_nt: TGTGCCAGCAGCTGGGGGGGGTACGAGCAGTACTTC; cdr3_aa: CASSWGGYEQYF; clone_size: .; j_call: TRBJ2-7; d_call: TRBD2; v_call: TRBV5-4
cdr3_nt: TGTGCCAGCAGTGCCACTAGCGGGAGGGCCGTTGAGCAGTTCTTC; cdr3_aa: CASSATSGRAVEQFF; clone_size: .; j_call: TRBJ2-1; d_call: TRBD2; v_call: TRBV2
cdr3_nt: TGTGCCAGCAGCTTGGACCAGGGGGCCAACGTCCTGACTTTC; cdr3_aa: CASSLDQGANVLTF; clone_size: .; j_call: TRBJ2-6; d_call: .; v_call: TRBV5-4
cdr3_nt: TGCGCCAGCAGCCCCCGACAGCCCACAGATACGCAGTATTTT; cdr3_aa: CASSPRQPTDTQYF; clone_size: .; j_call: TRBJ2-3; d_call: .; v_call: TRBV5-1
cdr3_nt: TGCGCCACCCAGCCGGGCAATAGCGGTGATGCCAAAAACATTCAGTACTTC; cdr3_aa: CATQPGNSGDAKNIQYF; clone_size: .; j_call: TRBJ2-4; d_call: .; v_call: TRBV4-1
cdr3_nt: TGTGCCAGCAGCTTGATCCCTATCTACGAGCAGTACTTC; cdr3_aa: CASSLIPIYEQYF; clone_size: .; j_call: TRBJ2-7; d_call: .; v_call: TRBV5-5
cdr3_nt: TGTGCCAGCAGCTTGATAGTAGCGGGAGGCAATGAGCAGTTCTTC; cdr3_aa: CASSLIVAGGNEQFF; clone_size: .; j_call: TRBJ2-1; d_call: TRBD2; v_call: TRBV5-4
cdr3_nt: TGTGCCAGCAGCTACCCACTAGCGGGAGTTTATAATGAGCAGTTCTTC; cdr3_aa: CASSYPLAGVYNEQFF; clone_size: .; j_call: TRBJ2-1; d_call: TRBD2; v_call: TRBV7-2
cdr3_nt: TGTGCCAGTAGTTTGGACAGGGGGCCGAATTCTGGAAACACCATATATTTT; cdr3_aa: CASSLDRGPNSGNTIYF; clone_size: once; j_call: TRBJ1-3; d_call: TRBD1; v_call: TRBV19
cdr3_nt: TGTGCCAGCAGTGAAGAAGGGACAGGGAGGTACGGCACTGAAGCTTTCTTT; cdr3_aa: CASSEEGTGRYGTEAFF; clone_size: once; j_call: TRBJ1-1; d_call: TRBD1; v_call: TRBV6-1
cdr3_nt: TGTGCCAGCAACGTCGGAGGGGCCCTCCAAGAGACCCAGTACTTC; cdr3_aa: CASNVGGALQETQYF; clone_size: .; j_call: TRBJ2-5; d_call: .; v_call: TRBV9
cdr3_nt: TGTGCCAGCAGCTTAAAATTGGGACTAGCGGGAGATACGCAGTATTTT; cdr3_aa: CASSLKLGLAGDTQYF; clone_size: .; j_call: TRBJ2-3; d_call: TRBD2; v_call: TRBV11-2
cdr3_nt: TGTGCCAGCAGTTACCGCGATACAGATACGCAGTATTTT; cdr3_aa: CASSYRDTDTQYF; clone_size: .; j_call: TRBJ2-3; d_call: .; v_call: TRBV6-5
cdr3_nt: TGTGCCAGCAGCTTTGGGGCGTGGCAAACCGGGGAGCTGTTTTTT; cdr3_aa: CASSFGAWQTGELFF; clone_size: .; j_call: TRBJ2-2; d_call: .; v_call: TRBV5-5
cdr3_nt: TGTGCCTGGACCGATCAGGGCTTGAGCAATCAGCCCCAGCATTTT; cdr3_aa: CAWTDQGLSNQPQHF; clone_size: .; j_call: TRBJ1-5; d_call: .; v_call: TRBV30
cdr3_nt: TGTGCCAGCAGACCAGGGGGCGGTTGGGCAGATACGCAGTATTTT; cdr3_aa: CASRPGGGWADTQYF; clone_size: .; j_call: TRBJ2-3; d_call: TRBD1; v_call: TRBV27
cdr3_nt: TGTGCCAGCAGCTTAGAGCTGAAGAATCAGCCCCAGCATTTT; cdr3_aa: CASSLELKNQPQHF; clone_size: .; j_call: TRBJ1-5; d_call: .; v_call: TRBV7-8
cdr3_nt: TGTGCCAGCAGCCGTGCGGGGCTCCGGGGCCCCTCTGGAAACACCATATATTTT; cdr3_aa: CASSRAGLRGPSGNTIYF; clone_size: .; j_call: TRBJ1-3; d_call: .; v_call: TRBV9
cdr3_nt: TGTGCCAGCAGCTTACAGGGGTATAATGAGCAGTTCTTC; cdr3_aa: CASSLQGYNEQFF; clone_size: .; j_call: TRBJ2-1; d_call: TRBD1; v_call: TRBV5-6
cdr3_nt: TGTGCCAGCAGCTTTACTACCTCAAGCGGGAGGCGAGAGACCCAGTACTTC; cdr3_aa: CASSFTTSSGRRETQYF; clone_size: .; j_call: TRBJ2-5; d_call: TRBD2; v_call: TRBV7-2
cdr3_nt: TGTGCCAGTAGTATAGTCAGCGGGAGGGCCACTGGGGCCAACGTCCTGACTTTC; cdr3_aa: CASSIVSGRATGANVLTF; clone_size: .; j_call: TRBJ2-6; d_call: TRBD2; v_call: TRBV19
cdr3_nt: TGTGCCAGCAGCCAGGACAGGGCGGGGCCAACTGAAGCTTTCTTT; cdr3_aa: CASSQDRAGPTEAFF; clone_size: .; j_call: TRBJ1-1; d_call: TRBD1; v_call: TRBV6-5
cdr3_nt: TGTGCCAGCAGCTTAGGTCTCAGACAGCAAGGAGCCAAAAACATTCAGTACTTC; cdr3_aa: CASSLGLRQQGAKNIQYF; clone_size: few; j_call: TRBJ2-4; d_call: .; v_call: TRBV11-3
cdr3_nt: TGTGCCAGTAGTATAGATCCACCTGCCTATGCTTTCTTT; cdr3_aa: CASSIDPPAYAFF; clone_size: .; j_call: TRBJ1-1; d_call: .; v_call: TRBV19